The TCR beta chain under discussion was sequenced for a study of T-cell reconstitution after alpha-beta-depleted transplantation in children (dated by TCRdb to about 2016). For the wider study: T-cell immune reconstitution after TCRalphabeta/CD19-depleted allogeneic hematopoietic cell transplantation in children was quantitatively tracked in the study by means of TCR repertoire profiling.

The library came from PCR. The instrument given in TCRdb is Illumina HiSeq 2500. Molecular barcoding was employed in the preparation of TCR libraries, with unique molecular identifiers being used to normalize TCRbeta repertoire quantification. The raw public reads went through TCRdb reprocessing: fastp at Q25, MiXCR clone calling, in-frame beta chains kept. Identical CDR3 proteins give one entry, which carries the most common genes and DNA. The sample profile shows 240,000 or so distinct CDR3 sequences; more than 10% of them were found once. The ten most abundant clones make up roughly 2.8% of the sample. This clonotype was counted between two and nine times. What this receptor recognizes is not known. Per-base qualities were not stored, and no clone one base away is much larger. CDR1 PRHDT and CDR2 FYEKMQ are derived from the germline V gene (reference sequence). Relative to germline, V is 3 bases shorter and J is 3 bases shorter, with 11 bases between their ends. The CDR3 starts with the cysteine, ends with the phenylalanine, and has 15 residues. Left in the record is the CDR3 DNA by itself, 45 bases read in frame from the first base.

The V gene is TRBV13 and the J gene is TRBJ1-4; tentative D gene TRBD1, with 5 bases matching. The source material was PBMCs from the stem cell graft donor, sampled from the stem cell graft. The TCR sequence derives from a human donor who donated a stem cell graft to a child with acute lymphoblastic leukemia. The CDR3 sequence is CASSFGGTANEKLFF. The DNA reads TGTGCCAGCAGCTTCGGTGGGACGGCTAATGAAAAACTGTTTTTT.